A selection of T cell receptor beta chains follows, all from one sample in a study of a mutant IDH1 vaccine in newly diagnosed glioma. Sequencing used immunoSEQ multiplex PCR; TCRdb keeps in-frame clones, though not all of them. The profile covers roughly 71,000 clones, with approximately 86% appearing a single time and 2.9% taken by the ten largest. This specimen was PBMCs, taken from a glioma patient treated with radiotherapy, temozolomide or both. The receptors come from a man younger than 40 with glioma. Both conserved end residues are part of each CDR3. Each record gives: J gene, V gene, D gene, clone size, CDR3 protein, CDR3 DNA. A D gene is named only where the DNA matches it firmly. Clone size is not always given. Where it is, it says once, few, many or a class for expanded clones.

TRBJ1-4 TRBV7-9 . . CASTQLGGNEKLFF TGTGCCAGCACCCAGTTGGGTGGGAATGAAAAACTGTTTTTT
TRBJ2-3 TRBV11-2 . . CASSLVENPSTDTQYF TGTGCCAGCAGCTTAGTGGAGAATCCTAGCACAGATACGCAGTATTTT
TRBJ2-3 TRBV7-2 . . CASSLLSPTADTQYF TGTGCCAGCAGCTTATTGAGCCCCACGGCAGATACGCAGTATTTT
TRBJ2-3 TRBV10-2 TRBD1 . CASSEVDREYF TGCGCCAGCAGTGAGGTGGACAGGGAGTATTTT
TRBJ2-1 TRBV7-9 TRBD1 . CASTGQGAYNEQFF TGTGCCAGCACCGGACAGGGGGCTTACAATGAGCAGTTCTTC
TRBJ1-4 TRBV5-4 . . CASSQEGGQRNEKLFF TGTGCCAGCAGCCAAGAGGGGGGGCAAAGGAACGAAAAACTGTTTTTT
TRBJ1-1 TRBV27 . . CASSRLTNTEAFF TGTGCCAGCAGTAGACTCACGAACACTGAAGCTTTCTTT
TRBJ1-1 TRBV10-3 . . CAISEIEGITEAFF TGTGCCATCAGTGAGATTGAGGGTATCACTGAAGCTTTCTTT
TRBJ2-3 TRBV7-9 . . CASSSPSTDTQYF TGTGCCAGCAGCTCACCAAGCACAGATACGCAGTATTTT
TRBJ2-1 TRBV5-1 TRBD2 . CASSLGASGGREQFF TGCGCCAGCAGCTTGGGGGCTAGCGGGGGACGAGAGCAGTTCTTC
TRBJ1-5 TRBV7-2 . . CASSLVTGSNQPQHF TGTGCCAGCAGCTTAGTCACAGGGAGCAATCAGCCCCAGCATTTT
TRBJ2-7 TRBV29-1 . few CSVYDTYEQYF TGCAGCGTTTATGATACCTACGAGCAGTACTTC
TRBJ1-1 TRBV18 . few CASSPLRDAEAFF TGTGCCAGCTCACCACTCAGGGATGCTGAAGCTTTCTTT
TRBJ2-2 TRBV19 . . CASSSRGLGFSGELFF TGTGCCAGTAGCTCGAGGGGATTAGGGTTTTCCGGGGAGCTGTTTTTT
TRBJ1-5 TRBV4-1 . . CASSQEFPPSYSNQPQHF TGCGCCAGCAGCCAAGAGTTTCCCCCGTCTTATAGCAATCAGCCCCAGCATTTT
TRBJ2-7 TRBV5-6 . . CASSFGTGYEQYF TGTGCCAGCAGCTTCGGGACGGGCTACGAGCAGTACTTC
TRBJ1-5 TRBV18 TRBD1 . CASSPTGAIGNQPQHF TGTGCCAGCTCACCGACAGGGGCGATTGGCAATCAGCCCCAGCATTTT
TRBJ2-5 TRBV6-5 TRBD2 . CASNAGGGETQYF TGTGCCAGCAATGCGGGGGGTGGTGAGACCCAGTACTTC
TRBJ1-5 TRBV4-1 TRBD1 . CASSHEPQGVNRNQPQHF TGCGCCAGCAGCCATGAACCCCAGGGGGTGAACAGGAATCAGCCCCAGCATTTT
TRBJ2-7 TRBV6-5 TRBD2 . CASTSGGLEQYF TGTGCCAGCACCAGCGGGGGACTCGAGCAGTACTTC
TRBJ1-4 TRBV4-1 TRBD1 . CASSSRGGEKLFF TGCGCCAGCAGCTCCAGGGGGGGAGAAAAACTGTTTTTT
TRBJ1-1 TRBV27 . . CASSSDRKNTEAFF TGTGCCAGCAGTTCCGACAGAAAGAACACTGAAGCTTTCTTT
TRBJ2-5 TRBV5-1 TRBD2 . CASSPSQRGGLETQYF TGCGCCAGCAGCCCCTCTCAGCGGGGGGGCCTCGAGACCCAGTACTTC
TRBJ1-2 TRBV20-1 . . CSARGGYTF TGCAGTGCTAGGGGTGGCTACACCTTC
TRBJ2-7 TRBV7-9 . . CASSSWSQRGEQYF TGTGCCAGCAGCTCTTGGTCCCAGAGGGGAGAGCAGTACTTC
TRBJ2-2 TRBV9 TRBD2 few CASSSVGERGVTGELFF TGTGCCAGCAGCTCGGTAGGGGAGCGGGGGGTCACCGGGGAGCTGTTTTTT
TRBJ2-4 TRBV11-2 . . CASSPWSGNIQYF TGTGCCAGCAGCCCCTGGAGTGGAAACATTCAGTACTTC
TRBJ1-2 TRBV7-9 TRBD1 . CASSLAGTGVGYTF TGTGCCAGCAGCTTAGCGGGGACAGGTGTCGGCTACACCTTC
TRBJ1-6 TRBV4-1 . . CASSPLPRPEGYNSPLHF TGCGCCAGCAGCCCCCTGCCTCGTCCGGAGGGCTATAATTCACCCCTCCACTTT
TRBJ1-4 TRBV7-9 . few CASSNMEKLFF TGTGCCAGCAGCAACATGGAAAAACTGTTTTTT
TRBJ1-4 TRBV19 . few CASRRPATNEKLFF TGTGCCAGTAGGAGGCCTGCAACTAATGAAAAACTGTTTTTT
TRBJ2-1 TRBV5-1 TRBD2 . CASSLEASGGLIYNEQFF TGCGCCAGCAGCTTGGAGGCTAGCGGGGGTCTCATCTACAATGAGCAGTTCTTC
TRBJ2-7 TRBV11-2 TRBD1 . CASSLLPGQTYEQYF TGTGCCAGCAGCCTCCTCCCGGGACAGACCTACGAGCAGTACTTC
TRBJ1-1 TRBV30 . . CAWSVRENTEAFF TGTGCCTGGAGTGTGAGGGAAAACACTGAAGCTTTCTTT
TRBJ2-7 TRBV2 . . CASSTTASYEQYF TGTGCCAGCAGCACGACAGCATCCTACGAGCAGTACTTC
TRBJ1-4 TRBV10-1 TRBD1 few CASQRDRGEKLFF TGCGCCAGCCAGCGGGACAGGGGCGAAAAACTGTTTTTT
TRBJ2-5 TRBV7-6 . . CASSLAGAAETQYF TGTGCCAGCAGCTTAGCGGGGGCAGCCGAGACCCAGTACTTC
TRBJ2-2 TRBV2 TRBD1 . CASSEARYRGPAGELFF TGTGCCAGCAGTGAAGCCCGTTACAGGGGGCCCGCCGGGGAGCTGTTTTTT
TRBJ2-1 TRBV19 TRBD2 . CASSIVAGGHNEQFF TGTGCCAGTAGTATAGTAGCGGGGGGGCACAATGAGCAGTTCTTC
TRBJ2-1 TRBV30 TRBD2 . CAWSVLAGGEQFF TGTGCCTGGAGTGTATTAGCGGGGGGTGAGCAGTTCTTC
TRBJ1-2 TRBV6-6 TRBD1 . CASSDGTGGVYGYTF TGTGCCAGCAGCGACGGGACAGGGGGCGTCTATGGCTACACCTTC
TRBJ1-2 TRBV7-2 TRBD1 . CASSFSRTGLYGYTF TGTGCCAGCAGCTTTTCCCGGACAGGGCTCTATGGCTACACCTTC
TRBJ2-5 TRBV30 TRBD2 . CAWDTGTSGTGEQYF TGTGCCTGGGATACCGGGACTAGCGGTACAGGGGAGCAGTACTTC
TRBJ1-4 TRBV10-3 . . CATARETNEKLFF TGTGCCACTGCTCGGGAAACTAATGAAAAACTGTTTTTT
TRBJ1-1 TRBV9 . . CASSFRQVSIRGTEAFF TGTGCCAGCAGCTTCCGACAGGTATCTATTCGTGGCACTGAAGCTTTCTTT
TRBJ2-7 TRBV9 TRBD2 . CASSSGLAGDEQYF TGTGCCAGCAGCTCTGGACTAGCGGGGGACGAGCAGTACTTC
TRBJ2-5 TRBV18 . . CASSPPGKGETQYF TGTGCCAGCTCACCACCGGGCAAAGGAGAGACCCAGTACTTC
TRBJ2-7 TRBV7-9 . . CASSLWGSYEQYF TGTGCCAGCAGCTTATGGGGCTCCTACGAGCAGTACTTC
TRBJ2-7 TRBV15 TRBD2 . CATSRAAGGIYEQYF TGTGCCACCAGCAGAGCGGCGGGGGGAATCTACGAGCAGTACTTC
TRBJ2-7 TRBV6-6 TRBD1 . CASSYRDSSYEQYF TGTGCCAGCAGTTACAGGGACAGTTCCTACGAGCAGTACTTC